This T cell receptor beta chain emerged from a study of T cell responses to AZD1222 COVID-19 vaccine (dated by TCRdb to the early 2020s). About the investigation overall: A total of more than 230 trial participants underwent TCR sequencing, of whom about 200 had received two doses of AZD1222 and approximately 25 had received two doses of the MenACWY control vaccine. Trial participants were enrolled by age into subgroups of 18-55, 56-69 and 70-plus years, and around 150, 29 and 61 TCR-sequenced participants, respectively, were included in these subgroups.

The research as a whole found: Only six AZD1222 recipients were SARS-CoV-2 seropositive at baseline, limiting conclusions about previously exposed vaccinees. Because no day 14 peak-response samples were available, the repertoires could be characterized only after the peak T cell response. Epitopes outside the regions mutated in the B.1.351 and B.1.1.7 variants were reportedly recognized by nearly half of the unique spike-specific TCRs. Spike-specific TCR breadth and depth rose significantly after two AZD1222 doses compared with day 0 and with MenACWY recipients. The whole spike protein was spanned by vaccine-associated CD4 TCRs, and dominant responses were seen in regions 160-218 and 743-854. Participants were mostly white British, with more females than males. The authors suggested clonal diversity may have been underestimated. In the small 56-69-year group, the increase in depth fell short of significance, most likely because of low power.

The time point label of this sample denotes: about 28 days (+/-7) after the second vaccine dose. AZD1222 recipients with second doses at about 4 weeks or about 12 weeks were pooled, because spike-specific TCR depth and breadth did not differ between schedules. Vaccinee samples were obtained from the UK trials COV001 and COV002, which included a single-blind randomized controlled phase 2/3 trial of AZD1222 (ChAdOx1 nCoV-19) in healthy adults. For TCRbeta chain sequencing, PBMC samples from trial participants were taken at day 0 and at day 28 after the second dose. As for this clone: Its antigen is still unknown. Base qualities are not recorded, but no much larger clone differs from it by a single base.

There are 15 amino acids in the CDR3, from cysteine to phenylalanine inclusive. Kept here is only the CDR3 DNA, which spans 45 bases and is read in frame from base 1. V ends up 5 bases short and J 2 bases short, with an unmatched junction base count of 9. The CDR1 and CDR2 encoded by the germline V gene are SGHTA and FQGNSA. The CDR3 regions of human TCRbeta chains were subjected to immunosequencing. The original pipeline was this. Repertoire TCRs were checked for matches against a reference library of SARS-CoV-2-specific TCRs that had been generated using the MIRA antigen-specificity platform. Breadth meant the fraction of unique TCRs that were SARS-CoV-2-associated, whereas depth meant the fraction of total T cells that were SARS-CoV-2-associated. Using the MIRA data, every spike-specific TCR was mapped to the spike region that the TCR reacted to and assigned to either a CD4 or a CD8 class. Log10-transformed breadth and depth values were compared by one-way ANOVA with Sidak's multiple comparisons tests. TCRdb re-hosts the immuneACCESS table, in-frame sequences only. Its copies lack some clones; in the studies checked, an unresolved V gene accounts for under half of them, and the cause for the rest is not known. The D gene and trimming were derived from the DNA, and the V and J assignments and clone size from that table. Present in this sample are roughly 54,000 clones, 80% to 90% of which were seen just once. The ten biggest clones cover about 15% of the sample.

Here the sequenced sample was peripheral blood, taken 28 days after the second AZD1222 dose. Recombination connected TRBV7-2 to TRBJ2-7, and TRBD1 matches 7 of the central bases. This clonotype was obtained from an adult who received the AZD1222 COVID-19 vaccine. The CDR3 reads as follows: CASSPGWQGAYEQYF. DNA sequence: TGTGCCAGCAGCCCCGGTTGGCAGGGGGCCTACGAGCAGTACTTC. The full variable domain, completed from the reference TRBV7-2 and TRBJ2-7 proteins outside the CDR3, reads GAGVSQSPSNKVTEKGKDVELRCDPISGHTALYWYRQSLGQGLEFLIYFQGNSAPDKSGLPSDRFSAERTGGSVSTLTIQRTQQEDSAVYLCASSPGWQGAYEQYFGPGTRLTVT.